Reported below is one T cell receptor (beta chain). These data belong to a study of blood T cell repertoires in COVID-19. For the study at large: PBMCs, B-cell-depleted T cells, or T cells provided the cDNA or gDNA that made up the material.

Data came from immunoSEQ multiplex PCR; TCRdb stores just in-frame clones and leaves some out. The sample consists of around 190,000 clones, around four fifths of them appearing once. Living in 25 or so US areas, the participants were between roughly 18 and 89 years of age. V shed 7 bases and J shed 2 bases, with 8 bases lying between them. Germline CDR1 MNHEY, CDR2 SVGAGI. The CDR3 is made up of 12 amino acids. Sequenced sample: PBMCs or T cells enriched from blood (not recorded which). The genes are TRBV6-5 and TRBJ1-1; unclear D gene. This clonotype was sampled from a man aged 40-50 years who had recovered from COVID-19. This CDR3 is CASIRQNTEAFF. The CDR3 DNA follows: TGTGCCAGCATCAGACAAAACACTGAAGCTTTCTTT.